The rows below give T cell receptor beta chains drawn from one sample of a study of blood T cell repertoires in COVID-19. Method: immunoSEQ multiplex PCR; TCRdb's copy keeps in-frame clones and lacks some. The repertoire holds roughly 99,000 clones, with roughly 84% as singletons. Sequencing was done on a sample of peripheral blood. All receptors derive from a human donor in a cohort sampled during active COVID-19. CDR3s include the opening cysteine and the closing phenylalanine or tryptophan. A D gene is named only where the DNA matches it firmly. Only part of the rows carry a size: once, few, many, or a class if the clone is expanded.

CDR3 DNA: TGTGCCATCAGCATAGCGGGTAGCTCCTACAATGAGCAGTTCTTC
CDR3 protein: CAISIAGSSYNEQFF
clone size: -
J gene: TRBJ2-1
D gene: TRBD2
V gene: TRBV10-3

CDR3 DNA: TGCAGCTGGAGCAGGAACACTGAAGCTTTCTTT
CDR3 protein: CSWSRNTEAFF
clone size: -
J gene: TRBJ1-1
D gene: -
V gene: TRBV29-1

CDR3 DNA: TGTGCCACCAGTGGGCTGACTAGCACAGATACGCAGTATTTT
CDR3 protein: CATSGLTSTDTQYF
clone size: -
J gene: TRBJ2-3
D gene: -
V gene: TRBV24-1

CDR3 DNA: TGTGCCAGCAGTTACAGGGACAAGGGCGAAAAACTGTTTTTT
CDR3 protein: CASSYRDKGEKLFF
clone size: once
J gene: TRBJ1-4
D gene: -
V gene: TRBV6-2/TRBV6-3

CDR3 DNA: TGTGCCAGCAGTGAAGTTGGGGGCCATGAGCAGTTCTTC
CDR3 protein: CASSEVGGHEQFF
clone size: -
J gene: TRBJ2-1
D gene: -
V gene: TRBV6-1

CDR3 DNA: TGCGCCAGCAGCTCCCAGGGGGGCCTTGAAGCTTTCTTT
CDR3 protein: CASSSQGGLEAFF
clone size: -
J gene: TRBJ1-1
D gene: TRBD1
V gene: TRBV5-1

CDR3 DNA: TGTGCCAGCAGCCCGACAGGGGCTGGCGAGACCCAGTACTTC
CDR3 protein: CASSPTGAGETQYF
clone size: -
J gene: TRBJ2-5
D gene: TRBD1
V gene: TRBV7-7

CDR3 DNA: TGTGCCAGCAAAAAAGGACTAGTTGTAGATACGCAGTATTTT
CDR3 protein: CASKKGLVVDTQYF
clone size: -
J gene: TRBJ2-3
D gene: TRBD2
V gene: TRBV2

CDR3 DNA: TGTGCCAGTAGTCCAGACAGGGATCAGCCCCAGCATTTT
CDR3 protein: CASSPDRDQPQHF
clone size: -
J gene: TRBJ1-5
D gene: TRBD1
V gene: TRBV19

CDR3 DNA: TGTGCCAGCAGTTACCAGACGACAGTAACAGATACGCAGTATTTT
CDR3 protein: CASSYQTTVTDTQYF
clone size: -
J gene: TRBJ2-3
D gene: -
V gene: TRBV6-5

CDR3 DNA: TGTGCCAGCAGTTATCAAGATACGCAGTATTTT
CDR3 protein: CASSYQDTQYF
clone size: -
J gene: TRBJ2-3
D gene: -
V gene: TRBV6-6

CDR3 DNA: TGTGCCAGCAGCCAAGCTCGGGGGTTGGCACCCCTCCACTTT
CDR3 protein: CASSQARGLAPLHF
clone size: -
J gene: TRBJ1-6
D gene: -
V gene: TRBV3-1/TRBV3-2

CDR3 DNA: TGTGCCAGCAGGCGTGGAGGGTTGAGTGAAGCTTTCTTT
CDR3 protein: CASRRGGLSEAFF
clone size: -
J gene: TRBJ1-1
D gene: -
V gene: TRBV6-5

CDR3 DNA: TGTGCCAGCTCACCACCGTCTCAAGAGACCCAGTACTTC
CDR3 protein: CASSPPSQETQYF
clone size: -
J gene: TRBJ2-5
D gene: -
V gene: TRBV18

CDR3 DNA: TGTGCCAGCAGAACCGGGACAGTCGGTTACGAGCAGTACTTC
CDR3 protein: CASRTGTVGYEQYF
clone size: once
J gene: TRBJ2-7
D gene: TRBD1
V gene: TRBV2

CDR3 DNA: TGTGCCAGCAGCCTCACAGGGAGCACTGAAGCTTTCTTT
CDR3 protein: CASSLTGSTEAFF
clone size: once
J gene: TRBJ1-1
D gene: -
V gene: TRBV7-9

CDR3 DNA: TGTGCCTGGAGTGAACTTAATGAGCAGTTCTTC
CDR3 protein: CAWSELNEQFF
clone size: -
J gene: TRBJ2-1
D gene: -
V gene: TRBV30

CDR3 DNA: TGTGCCAGCACGGGACTAGCGGGAGGGTTCGCCGGGGAGCTGTTTTTT
CDR3 protein: CASTGLAGGFAGELFF
clone size: few
J gene: TRBJ2-2
D gene: TRBD2
V gene: TRBV2

CDR3 DNA: TGTGCCAGCAGTGGTACCGGGACTAGCGGGAGACTATATGAGCAGTTCTTC
CDR3 protein: CASSGTGTSGRLYEQFF
clone size: -
J gene: TRBJ2-1
D gene: TRBD2
V gene: TRBV25-1

CDR3 DNA: TGTGCCAGCAGTTTTGAAAGGACTGGGAGCGATGAGCAGTTCTTC
CDR3 protein: CASSFERTGSDEQFF
clone size: -
J gene: TRBJ2-1
D gene: -
V gene: TRBV7-2

CDR3 DNA: TGTGCCTGGAGTCCAGGGGGCACCAATCAGCCCCAGCATTTT
CDR3 protein: CAWSPGGTNQPQHF
clone size: once
J gene: TRBJ1-5
D gene: TRBD1
V gene: TRBV30

CDR3 DNA: TGTGCCAGCAGCGCGACAGGGGGCCTGCGGGGGGCCAACGTCCTGACTTTC
CDR3 protein: CASSATGGLRGANVLTF
clone size: few
J gene: TRBJ2-6
D gene: TRBD1
V gene: TRBV7-9

CDR3 DNA: TGTGCCACCAGTGATTCAGGTGCTAACTATGGCTACACCTTC
CDR3 protein: CATSDSGANYGYTF
clone size: -
J gene: TRBJ1-2
D gene: -
V gene: TRBV24-1

CDR3 DNA: TGTGCCATCAGTGATTCCCCCACAGGGTACACTGAAGCTTTCTTT
CDR3 protein: CAISDSPTGYTEAFF
clone size: -
J gene: TRBJ1-1
D gene: -
V gene: TRBV10-3

CDR3 DNA: TGTGCCAGCTCACCAGCTAGCGGGAGGGATTACGGTGGCTACGAGCAGTACTTC
CDR3 protein: CASSPASGRDYGGYEQYF
clone size: -
J gene: TRBJ2-7
D gene: TRBD2
V gene: TRBV18

CDR3 DNA: TGTGCCAGCAGCCTCGGACTAGCGGGATATAATGAGCAGTTCTTC
CDR3 protein: CASSLGLAGYNEQFF
clone size: -
J gene: TRBJ2-1
D gene: TRBD2
V gene: TRBV3-1/TRBV3-2

CDR3 DNA: TGTGCCAGTGGCCGAGGGGGAGTAGGAGATACGCAGTATTTT
CDR3 protein: CASGRGGVGDTQYF
clone size: few
J gene: TRBJ2-3
D gene: -
V gene: TRBV19

CDR3 DNA: TGTGCCAGCAGCTTTGGGGACAAGGGGGAGCTGTTTTTT
CDR3 protein: CASSFGDKGELFF
clone size: -
J gene: TRBJ2-2
D gene: -
V gene: TRBV5-6

CDR3 DNA: TGTGCCAGCAGCCAAGATACGGTGAACACTGAAGCTTTCTTT
CDR3 protein: CASSQDTVNTEAFF
clone size: -
J gene: TRBJ1-1
D gene: -
V gene: TRBV14

CDR3 DNA: TGTGCCAGTAGTCCGGGACACTATTATGGCTACACCTTC
CDR3 protein: CASSPGHYYGYTF
clone size: -
J gene: TRBJ1-2
D gene: -
V gene: TRBV19

CDR3 DNA: TGTGCCAGTATCCAGGGGGGGCTAGCGGGAGGTTTTGAGCAGTTCTTC
CDR3 protein: CASIQGGLAGGFEQFF
clone size: -
J gene: TRBJ2-1
D gene: TRBD2
V gene: TRBV19

CDR3 DNA: TGTGCCAGCAGCCACAGGAATATGAACACTGAAGCTTTCTTT
CDR3 protein: CASSHRNMNTEAFF
clone size: -
J gene: TRBJ1-1
D gene: -
V gene: TRBV3-1/TRBV3-2

CDR3 DNA: TGTGCCAGCTCACCTGACGGAGCGGGAGGGTCCGGGACCCAGTACTTC
CDR3 protein: CASSPDGAGGSGTQYF
clone size: -
J gene: TRBJ2-5
D gene: TRBD2
V gene: TRBV18

CDR3 DNA: TGTGCCAGCAGCTTAGAACAGGGGGCTGGAAGCAATCAGCCCCAGCATTTT
CDR3 protein: CASSLEQGAGSNQPQHF
clone size: -
J gene: TRBJ1-5
D gene: TRBD1
V gene: TRBV7-9

CDR3 DNA: TGTGCCTCTCAGCGGGCCCAAGAGACCCAGTACTTC
CDR3 protein: CASQRAQETQYF
clone size: -
J gene: TRBJ2-5
D gene: -
V gene: TRBV25-1

CDR3 DNA: TGTGCCAGCAGCTTAGGCGGGACAGGGGGGACCCAGTACTTC
CDR3 protein: CASSLGGTGGTQYF
clone size: -
J gene: TRBJ2-5
D gene: TRBD1
V gene: TRBV7-2

CDR3 DNA: TGCGCCAGCAGCTTGGAGGCAGGGCTGGAAGGTGAAAAACTGTTTTTT
CDR3 protein: CASSLEAGLEGEKLFF
clone size: -
J gene: TRBJ1-4
D gene: -
V gene: TRBV5-1

CDR3 DNA: TGCAGCGTTGAGGGGGGACAGGGTCAGATAAAAGAGACCCAGTACTTC
CDR3 protein: CSVEGGQGQIKETQYF
clone size: -
J gene: TRBJ2-5
D gene: TRBD1
V gene: TRBV29-1

CDR3 DNA: TGTGCCACCAGCCGATCGGGGCGGGGGGCGAACACCGGGGAGCTGTTTTTT
CDR3 protein: CATSRSGRGANTGELFF
clone size: -
J gene: TRBJ2-2
D gene: TRBD2
V gene: TRBV24-1

CDR3 DNA: TGTGCCAGCAGTGTACTCCATGGTCCTAGCGGGGGGAACCCCACAGATACGCAGTATTTT
CDR3 protein: CASSVLHGPSGGNPTDTQYF
clone size: -
J gene: TRBJ2-3
D gene: TRBD2
V gene: TRBV6-1

CDR3 DNA: TGTGCCAGTAGTCGTGCTAGCGGGGGGTCCTACGAGCAGTACTTC
CDR3 protein: CASSRASGGSYEQYF
clone size: -
J gene: TRBJ2-7
D gene: TRBD2
V gene: TRBV19

CDR3 DNA: TGTGCCTGGAGTGTACGACAGGGGGTGATCACAGATACGCAGTATTTT
CDR3 protein: CAWSVRQGVITDTQYF
clone size: -
J gene: TRBJ2-3
D gene: TRBD1
V gene: TRBV30

CDR3 DNA: TGTGCCAGCACAACGCAGACAAGCAATCAGCCCCAGCATTTT
CDR3 protein: CASTTQTSNQPQHF
clone size: few
J gene: TRBJ1-5
D gene: -
V gene: TRBV28

CDR3 DNA: TGTGCCTGGAGTGTTACTCGAGGGGGTCAGCAGTACTTC
CDR3 protein: CAWSVTRGGQQYF
clone size: -
J gene: TRBJ2-7
D gene: -
V gene: TRBV30

CDR3 DNA: TGTGCCAGCAGTTCCCCTAGACGAGGGGGCCGTGGCTACACCTTC
CDR3 protein: CASSSPRRGGRGYTF
clone size: -
J gene: TRBJ1-2
D gene: TRBD1
V gene: TRBV27

CDR3 DNA: TGCGCCAGCAGCTTCACAGGGAAGGTATATGGCTACACCTTC
CDR3 protein: CASSFTGKVYGYTF
clone size: -
J gene: TRBJ1-2
D gene: -
V gene: TRBV4-1